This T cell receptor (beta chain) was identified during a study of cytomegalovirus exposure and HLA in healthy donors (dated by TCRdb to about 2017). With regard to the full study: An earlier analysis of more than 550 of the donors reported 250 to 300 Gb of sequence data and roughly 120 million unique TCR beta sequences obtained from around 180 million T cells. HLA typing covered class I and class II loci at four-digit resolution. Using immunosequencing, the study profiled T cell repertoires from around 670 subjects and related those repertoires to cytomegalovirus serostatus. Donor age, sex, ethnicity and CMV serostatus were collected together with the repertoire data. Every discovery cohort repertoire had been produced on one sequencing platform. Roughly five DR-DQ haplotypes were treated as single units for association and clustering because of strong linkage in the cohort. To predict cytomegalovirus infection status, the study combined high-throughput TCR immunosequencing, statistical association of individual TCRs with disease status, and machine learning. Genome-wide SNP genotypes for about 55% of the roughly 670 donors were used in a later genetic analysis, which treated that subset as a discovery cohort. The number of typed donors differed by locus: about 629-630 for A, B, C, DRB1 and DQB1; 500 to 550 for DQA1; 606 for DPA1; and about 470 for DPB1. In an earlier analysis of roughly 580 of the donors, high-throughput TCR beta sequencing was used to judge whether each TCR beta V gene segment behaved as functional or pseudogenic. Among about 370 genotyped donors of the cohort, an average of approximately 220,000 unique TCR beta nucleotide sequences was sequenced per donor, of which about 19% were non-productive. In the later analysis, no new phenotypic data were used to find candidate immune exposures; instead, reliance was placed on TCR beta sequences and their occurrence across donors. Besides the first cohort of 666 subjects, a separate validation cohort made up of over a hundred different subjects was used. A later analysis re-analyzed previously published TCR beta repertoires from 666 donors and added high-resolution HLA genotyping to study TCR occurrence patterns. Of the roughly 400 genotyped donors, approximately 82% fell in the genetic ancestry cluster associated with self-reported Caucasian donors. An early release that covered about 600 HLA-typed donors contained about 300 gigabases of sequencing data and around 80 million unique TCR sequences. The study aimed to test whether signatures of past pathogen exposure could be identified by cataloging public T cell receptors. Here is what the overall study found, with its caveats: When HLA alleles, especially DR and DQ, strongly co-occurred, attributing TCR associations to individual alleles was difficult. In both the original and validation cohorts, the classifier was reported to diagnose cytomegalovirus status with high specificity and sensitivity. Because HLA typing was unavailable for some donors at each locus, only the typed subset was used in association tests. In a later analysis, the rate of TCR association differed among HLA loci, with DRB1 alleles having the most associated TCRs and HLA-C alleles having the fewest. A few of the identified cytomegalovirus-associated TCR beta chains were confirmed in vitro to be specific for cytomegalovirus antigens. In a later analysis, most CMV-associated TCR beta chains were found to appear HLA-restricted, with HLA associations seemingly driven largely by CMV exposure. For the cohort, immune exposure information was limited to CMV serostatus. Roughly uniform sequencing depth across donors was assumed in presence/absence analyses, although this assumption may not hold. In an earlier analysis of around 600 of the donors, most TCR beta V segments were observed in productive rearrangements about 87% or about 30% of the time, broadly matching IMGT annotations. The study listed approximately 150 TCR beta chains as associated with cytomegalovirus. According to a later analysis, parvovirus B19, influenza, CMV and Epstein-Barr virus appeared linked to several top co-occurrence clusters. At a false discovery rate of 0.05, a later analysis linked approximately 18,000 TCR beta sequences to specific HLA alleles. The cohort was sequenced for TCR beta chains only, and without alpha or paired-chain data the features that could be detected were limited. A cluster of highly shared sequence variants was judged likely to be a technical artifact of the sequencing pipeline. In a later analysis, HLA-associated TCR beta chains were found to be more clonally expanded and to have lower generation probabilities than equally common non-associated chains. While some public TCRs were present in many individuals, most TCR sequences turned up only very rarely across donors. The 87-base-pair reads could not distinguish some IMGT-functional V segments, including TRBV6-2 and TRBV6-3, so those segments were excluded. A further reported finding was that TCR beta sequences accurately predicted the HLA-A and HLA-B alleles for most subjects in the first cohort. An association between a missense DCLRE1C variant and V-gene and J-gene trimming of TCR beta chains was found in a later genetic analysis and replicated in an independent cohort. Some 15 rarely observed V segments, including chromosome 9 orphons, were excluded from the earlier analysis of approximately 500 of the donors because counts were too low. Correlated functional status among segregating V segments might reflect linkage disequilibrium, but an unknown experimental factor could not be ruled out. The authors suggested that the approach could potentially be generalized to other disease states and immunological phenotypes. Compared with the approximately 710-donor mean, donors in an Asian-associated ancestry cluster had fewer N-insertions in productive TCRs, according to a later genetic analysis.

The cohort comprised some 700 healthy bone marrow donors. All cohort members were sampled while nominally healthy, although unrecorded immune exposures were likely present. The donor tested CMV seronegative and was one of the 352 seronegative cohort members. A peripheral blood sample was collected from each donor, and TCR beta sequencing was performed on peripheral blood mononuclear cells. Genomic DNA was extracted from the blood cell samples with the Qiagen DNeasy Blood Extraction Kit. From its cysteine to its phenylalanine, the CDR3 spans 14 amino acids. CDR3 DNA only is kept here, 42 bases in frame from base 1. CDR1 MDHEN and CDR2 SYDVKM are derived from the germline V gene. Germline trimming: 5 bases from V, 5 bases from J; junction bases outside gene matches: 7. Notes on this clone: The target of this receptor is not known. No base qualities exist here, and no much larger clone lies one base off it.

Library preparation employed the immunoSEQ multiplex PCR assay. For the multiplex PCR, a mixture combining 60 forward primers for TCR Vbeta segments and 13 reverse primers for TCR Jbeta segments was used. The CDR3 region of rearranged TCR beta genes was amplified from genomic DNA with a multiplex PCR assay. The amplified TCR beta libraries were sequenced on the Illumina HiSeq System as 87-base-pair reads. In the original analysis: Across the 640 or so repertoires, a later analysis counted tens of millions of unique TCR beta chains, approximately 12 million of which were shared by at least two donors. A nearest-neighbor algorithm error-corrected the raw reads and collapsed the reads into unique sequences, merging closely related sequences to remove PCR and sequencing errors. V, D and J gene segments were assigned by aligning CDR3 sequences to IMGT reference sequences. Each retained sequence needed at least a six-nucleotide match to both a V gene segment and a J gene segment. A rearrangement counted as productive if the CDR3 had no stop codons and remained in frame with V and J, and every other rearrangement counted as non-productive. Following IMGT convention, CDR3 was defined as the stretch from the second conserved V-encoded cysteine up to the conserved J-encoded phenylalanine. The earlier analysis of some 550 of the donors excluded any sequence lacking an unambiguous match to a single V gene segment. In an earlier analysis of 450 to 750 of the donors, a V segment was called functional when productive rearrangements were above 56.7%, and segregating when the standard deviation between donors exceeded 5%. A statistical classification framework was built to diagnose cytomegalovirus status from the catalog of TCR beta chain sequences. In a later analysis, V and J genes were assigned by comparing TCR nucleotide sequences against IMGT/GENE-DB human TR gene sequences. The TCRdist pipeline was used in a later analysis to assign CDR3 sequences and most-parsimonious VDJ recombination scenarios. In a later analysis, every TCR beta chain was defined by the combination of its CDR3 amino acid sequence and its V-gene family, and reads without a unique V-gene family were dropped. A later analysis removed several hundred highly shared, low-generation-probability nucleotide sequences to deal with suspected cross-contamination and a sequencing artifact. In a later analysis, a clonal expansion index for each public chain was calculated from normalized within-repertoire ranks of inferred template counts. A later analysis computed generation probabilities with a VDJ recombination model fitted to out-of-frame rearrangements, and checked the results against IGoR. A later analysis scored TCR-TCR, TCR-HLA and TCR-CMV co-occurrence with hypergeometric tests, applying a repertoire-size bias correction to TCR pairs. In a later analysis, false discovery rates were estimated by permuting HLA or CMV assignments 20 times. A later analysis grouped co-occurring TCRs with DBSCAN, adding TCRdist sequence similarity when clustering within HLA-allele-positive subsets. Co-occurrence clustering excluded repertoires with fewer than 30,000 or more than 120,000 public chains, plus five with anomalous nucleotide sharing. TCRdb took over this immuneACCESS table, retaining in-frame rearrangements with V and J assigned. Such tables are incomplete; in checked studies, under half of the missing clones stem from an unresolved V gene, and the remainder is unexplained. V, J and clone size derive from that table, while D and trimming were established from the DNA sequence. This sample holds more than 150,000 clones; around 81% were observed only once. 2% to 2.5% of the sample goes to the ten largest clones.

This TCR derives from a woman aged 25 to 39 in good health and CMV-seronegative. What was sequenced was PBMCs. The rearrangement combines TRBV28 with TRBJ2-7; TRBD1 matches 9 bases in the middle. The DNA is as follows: TGTGCCAGCAGTCCGGGACAGGGACCCCACGAGCAGTACTTC. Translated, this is CASSPGQGPHEQYF.